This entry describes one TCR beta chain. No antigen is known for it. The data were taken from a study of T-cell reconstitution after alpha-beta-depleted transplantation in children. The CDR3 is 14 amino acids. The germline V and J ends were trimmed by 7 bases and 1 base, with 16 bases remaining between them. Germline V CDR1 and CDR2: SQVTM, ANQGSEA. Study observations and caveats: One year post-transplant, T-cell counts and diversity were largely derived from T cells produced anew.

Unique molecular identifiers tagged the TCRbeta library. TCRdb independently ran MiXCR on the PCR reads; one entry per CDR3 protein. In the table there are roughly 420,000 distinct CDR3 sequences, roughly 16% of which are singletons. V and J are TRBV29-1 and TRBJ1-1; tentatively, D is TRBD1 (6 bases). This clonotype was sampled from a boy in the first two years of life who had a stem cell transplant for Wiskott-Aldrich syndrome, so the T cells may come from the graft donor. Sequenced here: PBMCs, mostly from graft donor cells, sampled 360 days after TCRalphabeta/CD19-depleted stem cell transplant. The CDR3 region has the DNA TGCAGCGGCATGAGGAGAGGGGGGAACACTGAAGCTTTCTTT. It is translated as CSGMRRGGNTEAFF.